This T cell receptor beta chain appears in the sequencing data of a study of healthy donors' naive CD4 and CD8 T cells. Study-wide results and limits: Alpha and beta chains were sequenced in bulk without pairing. Negatively charged CDR3s marked CD8+ lineage; positively charged CDR3s marked CD4+ lineage.

With regard to this clonotype: The antigen remains undetermined.

A linear amplification protocol produced the TCR libraries from around 500 ng of total RNA. TCRdb used MiXCR to reprocess the reads, holding one entry per CDR3 protein. Of around 200,000 distinct CDR3 sequences listed, around three quarters are singletons. The J segment lost 6 bases and the V segment lost 8 bases, leaving 7 bases of the junction unmatched. CDR1 and CDR2 from the germline V gene are MNHEY and SVGAGI. CDR3 size: 13 residues. This chain joins TRBV6-5 and TRBJ2-7; 10 nucleotides line up with TRBD2. Source material: naive CD4+ and CD8+ T cells sorted from blood, pooled from several donors. This clonotype originated in a pool of human donors in good health; the sample pools cells from several healthy donors. The CDR3 spells CASRTSGIGEQYF. The CDR3 DNA reads as TGTGCCAGCCGAACTAGCGGGATCGGCGAGCAGTACTTC.